This T cell receptor (beta chain) was obtained from a study of OX40 agonist ivuxolimab in advanced cancers. Overall study results and limits: CD8+ T cells were the subset that, on average, had more expanded clones than CD4+.

The method was immunoSEQ multiplex PCR; TCRdb's version includes in-frame clones alone and lacks a portion of them. The sample shows 70,000 to 85,000 clones, just over 90% of them seen only once. In the case of this clone: What it binds is unknown.

The trim removed 3 bases at V and 0 bases at J, leaving 5 bases unmatched. This CDR3 is 16 amino acids long. Germline CDR1 reads LNHNV; CDR2 reads YYDKDF (reference sequence). Here the sequenced sample was CD4+ or CD8+ T cells sorted from blood, taken in a trial of the OX40 agonist ivuxolimab. This chain joins TRBV15 and TRBJ2-1; 7 positions agree with TRBD1. This receptor was obtained from an adult with an advanced solid tumor such as melanoma, head and neck, liver or kidney cancer. CDR3 loop: CATSSAGTDSYNEQFF. For the CDR3, the DNA is TGTGCCACCAGCAGCGCTGGGACAGACTCCTACAATGAGCAGTTCTTC.